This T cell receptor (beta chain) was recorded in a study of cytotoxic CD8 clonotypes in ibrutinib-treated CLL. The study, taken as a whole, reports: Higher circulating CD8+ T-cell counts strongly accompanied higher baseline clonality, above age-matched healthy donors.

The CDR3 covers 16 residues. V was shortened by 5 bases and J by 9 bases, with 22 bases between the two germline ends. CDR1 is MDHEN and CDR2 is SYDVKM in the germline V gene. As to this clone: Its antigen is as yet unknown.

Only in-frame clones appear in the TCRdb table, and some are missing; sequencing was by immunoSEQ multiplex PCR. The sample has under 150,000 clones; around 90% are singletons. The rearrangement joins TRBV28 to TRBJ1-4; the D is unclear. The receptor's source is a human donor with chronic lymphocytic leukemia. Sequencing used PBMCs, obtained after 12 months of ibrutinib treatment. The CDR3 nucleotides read TGTGCCAGCAGTGTCCCCGGGCCCTCCCTCAGCCAAAAACTGTTTTTT. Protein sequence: CASSVPGPSLSQKLFF.